The clone carrying this TCR beta chain was detected only once. Assay used: immunoSEQ multiplex PCR; TCRdb lists only in-frame clones, some missing. The sample holds approximately 90,000 clones, more than 75% seen once. The trim removed 0 bases at V and 1 base at J, leaving 5 bases unmatched. In germline, CDR1 is SGHAT, CDR2 FQNNGV. The CDR3 totals 16 residues. The source of the sample is a study of glioma-infiltrating T cells after dendritic cell vaccination. Study summary: Patients had newly diagnosed or recurrent glioblastoma and received dendritic cell vaccines. Autologous tumor lysate-pulsed dendritic cell vaccination was given between the early 2000s and the early 2010s.

The receptor comes from a human donor with glioblastoma. The V call is TRBV11-2, the J call TRBJ2-7; 8 bases fit TRBD1. The source was blood, collected before dendritic cell vaccination. The DNA for the CDR3 is TGTGCCAGCAGCTTAGATCGGACAGGGCTGTCCTACGAGCAGTACTTC. Translated, it gives CASSLDRTGLSYEQYF.